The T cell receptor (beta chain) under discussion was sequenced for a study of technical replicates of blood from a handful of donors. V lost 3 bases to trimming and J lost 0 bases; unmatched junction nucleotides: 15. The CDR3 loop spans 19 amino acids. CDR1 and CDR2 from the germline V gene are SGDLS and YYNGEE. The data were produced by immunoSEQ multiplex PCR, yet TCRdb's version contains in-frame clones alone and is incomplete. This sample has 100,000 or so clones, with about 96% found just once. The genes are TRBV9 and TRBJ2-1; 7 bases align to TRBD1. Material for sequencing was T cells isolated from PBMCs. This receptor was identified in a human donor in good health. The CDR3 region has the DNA TGTGCCAGCAGCGCCCATCTCCGAGGGGGCTACATCTCCTACAATGAGCAGTTCTTC. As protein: CASSAHLRGGYISYNEQFF.